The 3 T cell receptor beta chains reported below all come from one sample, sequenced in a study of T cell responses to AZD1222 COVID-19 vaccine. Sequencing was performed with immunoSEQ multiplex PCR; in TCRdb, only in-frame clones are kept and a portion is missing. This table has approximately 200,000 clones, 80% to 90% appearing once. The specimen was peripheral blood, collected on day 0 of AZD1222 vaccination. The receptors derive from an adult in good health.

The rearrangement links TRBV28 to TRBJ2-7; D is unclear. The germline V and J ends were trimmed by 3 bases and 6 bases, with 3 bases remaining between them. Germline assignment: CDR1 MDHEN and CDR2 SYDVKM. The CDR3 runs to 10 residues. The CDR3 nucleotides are TGTGCCAGCAGTTTGATCGAGCAGTACTTC. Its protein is CASSLIEQYF.

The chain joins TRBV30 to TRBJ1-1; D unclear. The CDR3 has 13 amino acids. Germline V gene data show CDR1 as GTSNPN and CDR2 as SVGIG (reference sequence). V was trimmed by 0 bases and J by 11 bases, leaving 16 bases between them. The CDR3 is CAWSVYSGTYAFF. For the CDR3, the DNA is TGTGCCTGGAGTGTATATTCAGGAACCTACGCTTTCTTT.

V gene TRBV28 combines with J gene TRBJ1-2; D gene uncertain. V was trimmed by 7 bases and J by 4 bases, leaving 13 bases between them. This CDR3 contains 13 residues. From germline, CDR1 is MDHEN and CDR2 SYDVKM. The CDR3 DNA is TGTGCCAGCACCCCTGGGCAGTTCTATGGCTACACCTTC. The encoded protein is CASTPGQFYGYTF.